A selection of T cell receptor beta chains follows, all from one sample in a study of T cell responses to AZD1222 COVID-19 vaccine. This table comes from immunoSEQ multiplex PCR, and its TCRdb copy is limited to in-frame clones, with some not included. The profile shows 65,000 to 80,000 clones, roughly 87% of them singletons. The source material was peripheral blood, sampled on day 0 of AZD1222 vaccination. These receptors were collected from an adult in good health. Each CDR3 is given with its conserved first and last residue. A D gene is named only where the DNA matches it firmly. Clone size is shown for a subset of rows, as once, few, many or a class of expanded clone.

D gene: TRBD1
CDR3 length: 14
clone size: .
J gene: TRBJ1-2
V gene: TRBV27
CDR3 protein: CASSLSRGLAGYTF
CDR3 DNA: TGTGCCAGCAGTTTGTCCAGGGGGCTGGCTGGCTACACCTTC

D gene: .
CDR3 length: 14
clone size: .
J gene: TRBJ1-3
V gene: TRBV5-1
CDR3 protein: CASSQGHSGNTIYF
CDR3 DNA: TGCGCCAGCAGCCAAGGACACTCTGGAAACACCATATATTTT

D gene: .
CDR3 length: 12
clone size: .
J gene: TRBJ1-1
V gene: TRBV19
CDR3 protein: CASNFRGTEAFF
CDR3 DNA: TGTGCCAGTAATTTCAGGGGCACTGAAGCTTTCTTT

D gene: .
CDR3 length: 14
clone size: .
J gene: TRBJ2-2
V gene: TRBV5-8
CDR3 protein: CASSLDGATGELFF
CDR3 DNA: TGTGCCAGCAGCTTGGATGGGGCCACCGGGGAGCTGTTTTTT

D gene: .
CDR3 length: 14
clone size: .
J gene: TRBJ2-7
V gene: TRBV11-3
CDR3 protein: CASSLLDSDYEQYF
CDR3 DNA: TGTGCCAGCAGCCTCCTGGACAGCGACTACGAGCAGTACTTC

D gene: .
CDR3 length: 16
clone size: once
J gene: TRBJ1-3
V gene: TRBV11-2
CDR3 protein: CASSSNRASSGNTIYF
CDR3 DNA: TGTGCCAGCAGCTCCAACAGGGCCAGCTCTGGAAACACCATATATTTT

D gene: TRBD1
CDR3 length: 15
clone size: .
J gene: TRBJ1-4
V gene: TRBV19
CDR3 protein: CASSRRRDRDEKLFF
CDR3 DNA: TGTGCCAGTAGCCGTCGGCGGGACAGGGATGAAAAACTGTTTTTT

D gene: TRBD1
CDR3 length: 15
clone size: .
J gene: TRBJ1-2
V gene: TRBV6-5
CDR3 protein: CASSYAGQGSYGYTF
CDR3 DNA: TGTGCCAGCAGTTACGCGGGACAGGGGTCCTATGGCTACACCTTC

D gene: .
CDR3 length: 15
clone size: once
J gene: TRBJ2-7
V gene: TRBV6-5
CDR3 protein: CASSYSSANSYEQYF
CDR3 DNA: TGTGCCAGCAGTTACTCCTCCGCAAATTCCTACGAGCAGTACTTC

D gene: .
CDR3 length: 15
clone size: .
J gene: TRBJ2-5
V gene: TRBV29-1
CDR3 protein: CSVRKVPGQQETQYF
CDR3 DNA: TGCAGCGTCCGAAAGGTACCAGGACAGCAAGAGACCCAGTACTTC

D gene: .
CDR3 length: 17
clone size: .
J gene: TRBJ2-5
V gene: TRBV27
CDR3 protein: CASSLSGLMDPQETQYF
CDR3 DNA: TGTGCCAGCAGTTTATCCGGCCTGATGGATCCCCAAGAGACCCAGTACTTC

D gene: .
CDR3 length: 15
clone size: .
J gene: TRBJ2-5
V gene: TRBV7-2
CDR3 protein: CASSLGVVVTGTQYF
CDR3 DNA: TGTGCCAGCAGCTTAGGCGTTGTTGTGACGGGGACCCAGTACTTC

D gene: TRBD1
CDR3 length: 13
clone size: .
J gene: TRBJ2-3
V gene: TRBV5-1
CDR3 protein: CASSPPQGDTQYF
CDR3 DNA: TGCGCCAGCAGCCCGCCCCAGGGGGACACGCAGTATTTT

D gene: TRBD1
CDR3 length: 16
clone size: .
J gene: TRBJ1-4
V gene: TRBV15
CDR3 protein: CATSTTPGTGLEKLFF
CDR3 DNA: TGTGCCACCAGCACGACCCCCGGGACAGGGCTTGAAAAACTGTTTTTT

D gene: .
CDR3 length: 17
clone size: once
J gene: TRBJ1-1
V gene: TRBV4-3
CDR3 protein: CASSQEVKTVMNTEAFF
CDR3 DNA: TGCGCCAGCAGCCAAGAGGTCAAGACAGTTATGAACACTGAAGCTTTCTTT

D gene: .
CDR3 length: 15
clone size: .
J gene: TRBJ2-7
V gene: TRBV5-6
CDR3 protein: CASSLERAALYEQYF
CDR3 DNA: TGTGCCAGCAGCTTGGAGCGGGCTGCCTTGTACGAGCAGTACTTC

D gene: TRBD2
CDR3 length: 16
clone size: .
J gene: TRBJ2-7
V gene: TRBV5-4
CDR3 protein: CASSPPSGSGSYEQYF
CDR3 DNA: TGTGCCAGCAGCCCCCCCAGCGGGAGTGGGTCCTACGAGCAGTACTTC

D gene: .
CDR3 length: 13
clone size: .
J gene: TRBJ1-5
V gene: TRBV28
CDR3 protein: CASRRDGNQPQHF
CDR3 DNA: TGTGCCAGCAGACGGGACGGTAATCAGCCCCAGCATTTT

D gene: .
CDR3 length: 18
clone size: .
J gene: TRBJ1-1
V gene: TRBV6-2/TRBV6-3
CDR3 protein: CASSYRGAWTRPNTEAFF
CDR3 DNA: TGTGCCAGCAGTTACCGGGGGGCTTGGACAAGGCCAAACACTGAAGCTTTCTTT

D gene: TRBD1
CDR3 length: 15
clone size: once
J gene: TRBJ1-5
V gene: TRBV2
CDR3 protein: CASSPGQGARQPQHF
CDR3 DNA: TGTGCCAGCAGTCCGGGACAGGGGGCGAGACAGCCCCAGCATTTT

D gene: .
CDR3 length: 16
clone size: .
J gene: TRBJ2-3
V gene: TRBV4-1
CDR3 protein: CASSQGYLTPTDTQYF
CDR3 DNA: TGCGCCAGCAGCCAAGGTTACCTTACCCCCACAGATACGCAGTATTTT

D gene: .
CDR3 length: 14
clone size: .
J gene: TRBJ1-1
V gene: TRBV7-2
CDR3 protein: CASSFQQINTEAFF
CDR3 DNA: TGTGCCAGCAGCTTCCAACAGATAAACACTGAAGCTTTCTTT

D gene: TRBD1
CDR3 length: 16
clone size: few
J gene: TRBJ1-2
V gene: TRBV7-6
CDR3 protein: CASSAWGGGEDYGYTF
CDR3 DNA: TGTGCCAGCAGCGCCTGGGGAGGGGGCGAAGACTATGGCTACACCTTC

D gene: .
CDR3 length: 15
clone size: .
J gene: TRBJ2-7
V gene: TRBV4-3
CDR3 protein: CASSRSLDAAYEQYF
CDR3 DNA: TGCGCCAGCAGCCGCTCTCTCGACGCCGCCTACGAGCAGTACTTC

D gene: .
CDR3 length: 19
clone size: few
J gene: TRBJ2-2
V gene: TRBV5-1
CDR3 protein: CASCLGLGRYAGDTGELFF
CDR3 DNA: TGCGCCAGCTGCTTAGGATTGGGCAGATACGCAGGGGACACCGGGGAGCTGTTTTTT

D gene: TRBD2
CDR3 length: 20
clone size: .
J gene: TRBJ2-1
V gene: TRBV4-2
CDR3 protein: CASSQEGQTSGRPSDNEQFF
CDR3 DNA: TGTGCCAGCAGCCAAGAGGGTCAGACTAGCGGGAGACCGTCGGACAATGAGCAGTTCTTC

D gene: .
CDR3 length: 15
clone size: .
J gene: TRBJ2-2
V gene: TRBV6-5
CDR3 protein: CASSKIRVNTGELFF
CDR3 DNA: TGTGCCAGCAGTAAAATCAGGGTGAACACCGGGGAGCTGTTTTTT

D gene: .
CDR3 length: 14
clone size: .
J gene: TRBJ2-3
V gene: TRBV11-2
CDR3 protein: CASSFGLGQDTQYF
CDR3 DNA: TGTGCCAGCAGCTTCGGATTGGGGCAAGATACGCAGTATTTT

D gene: .
CDR3 length: 16
clone size: .
J gene: TRBJ2-3
V gene: TRBV10-3
CDR3 protein: CAISESRISSTDTQYF
CDR3 DNA: TGTGCCATCAGTGAGTCGCGCATCTCTAGCACAGATACGCAGTATTTT

D gene: .
CDR3 length: 14
clone size: .
J gene: TRBJ2-7
V gene: TRBV6-5
CDR3 protein: CASRDQGRGYEQYF
CDR3 DNA: TGTGCCAGCAGGGATCAGGGAAGGGGCTACGAGCAGTACTTC

D gene: TRBD1
CDR3 length: 16
clone size: .
J gene: TRBJ1-4
V gene: TRBV25-1
CDR3 protein: CASSEGTGVTNEKLFF
CDR3 DNA: TGTGCCAGCAGTGAGGGGACAGGGGTGACTAATGAAAAACTGTTTTTT

D gene: .
CDR3 length: 15
clone size: .
J gene: TRBJ1-1
V gene: TRBV7-2
CDR3 protein: CASSLGGGGNTEAFF
CDR3 DNA: TGTGCCAGCAGCTTAGGGGGAGGGGGGAACACTGAAGCTTTCTTT

D gene: TRBD2
CDR3 length: 16
clone size: once
J gene: TRBJ2-1
V gene: TRBV5-5
CDR3 protein: CASSLGLAGQYNEQFF
CDR3 DNA: TGTGCCAGCAGCTTGGGACTAGCGGGACAGTACAATGAGCAGTTCTTC